The clone carrying this TCR beta chain has only one observation. Its antigen is as yet unknown. This entry is derived from a study of T cells in Graves' hyperthyroidism and ophthalmopathy. Study context: The blood sample was taken at first diagnosis, before treatment began.

Overall study results and limits: Most clonotypes expanded in thyroid above 0.001 were likewise present in blood.

Diagnostic decisions used clinical symptoms, serum thyroxine and TRAb, thyroid ultrasound and orbital computed tomography. Trimming cost V 4 bases and J 0 bases, with 18 bases left between them. This CDR3 region has 16 residues. Germline V gene data show CDR1 as DFQATT and CDR2 as SNEGSKA (reference sequence). There were TCR beta CDR3 regions amplified from RNA transcripts. Primed by the HTBI set, a first-round RT-PCR was run on the TCR CDR3. In TCRdb, the multiplex PCR reads were re-called with MiXCR into one record per CDR3 protein. This sample yields 500,000 or so distinct CDR3 sequences, of which about 15% are seen a single time; roughly 18% belongs to the top ten.

The source of this sequence is a woman younger than 30 with Graves' ophthalmopathy. The chain links TRBV20-1 to TRBJ1-2; no firm D call. The sequenced sample consisted of blood. CDR3 residues: CSATTPRSITNYGYTF. The CDR3 nucleotides are TGCAGTGCTACAACCCCCCGCAGTATTACTAACTATGGCTACACCTTC.